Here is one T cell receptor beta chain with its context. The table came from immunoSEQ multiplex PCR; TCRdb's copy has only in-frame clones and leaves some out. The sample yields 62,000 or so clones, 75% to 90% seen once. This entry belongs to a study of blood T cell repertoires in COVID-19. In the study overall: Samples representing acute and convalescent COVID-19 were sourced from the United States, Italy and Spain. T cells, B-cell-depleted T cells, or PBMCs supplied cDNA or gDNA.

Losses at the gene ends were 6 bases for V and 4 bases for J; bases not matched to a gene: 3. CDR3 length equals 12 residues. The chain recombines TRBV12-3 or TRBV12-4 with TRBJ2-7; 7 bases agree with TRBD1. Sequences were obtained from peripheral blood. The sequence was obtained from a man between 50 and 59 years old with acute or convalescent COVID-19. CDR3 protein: CASSRGWYEQYV. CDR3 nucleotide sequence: TGTGCCAGCAGCAGGGGGTGGTACGAGCAGTACGTC.